The 27 T cell receptor beta chains below were found in one sample sequenced in a study of brain T cells in children with intractable seizures. The data were produced by immunoSEQ multiplex PCR, yet TCRdb's version contains in-frame clones alone and is incomplete. The sample lists 110,000 or so clones; 85% to 95% were seen once. The sample in question was peripheral blood, obtained at surgery. These receptors all come from a boy in the first two years of life with hemimegalencephaly and intractable seizures.

The V and J genes are TRBV11-3 and TRBJ1-5, with D possibly TRBD1 on 5 matching bases. Germline V gives CDR1 SGHNT, CDR2 YENEEA. The CDR3 totals 13 residues. The V end was cut by 4 bases, the J end by 6 bases, with 10 bases between. The CDR3 here is CASSWGPGQPQHF. The DNA of the CDR3 is TGTGCCAGCAGCTGGGGACCGGGTCAGCCCCAGCATTTT.

The CDR3 sequence: CASSHSPGKGPYEQYF. CDR3 sequence (DNA): TGTGCCAGCAGTCATTCACCAGGAAAGGGTCCCTACGAGCAGTACTTC. The chain joins TRBV28 to TRBJ2-7; D ambiguous. Germline values: CDR1 MDHEN, CDR2 SYDVKM. The CDR3 sequence is 16 residues long. V dropped 5 bases and J dropped 2 bases, with 19 bases sitting between them.

The V gene is TRBV2, the J gene TRBJ1-6; D ambiguous. Trimming pared 4 bases from V and 8 bases from J, leaving 9 bases between. The CDR3 runs to 13 residues. Germline V gene data show CDR1 as SNHLY and CDR2 as FYNNEI. CDR3 protein: CASSGERDSPLHF. CDR3 in DNA: TGTGCCAGCAGTGGGGAGAGGGATTCACCCCTCCACTTT.

The chain is built from TRBV4-3 and TRBJ1-3, with 7 positions matching TRBD1. Germline lookup yields CDR1 LGHNA and CDR2 YSLEER. V gave up 3 bases and J gave up 4 bases; unmatched junction bases: 9. The CDR3 runs to 16 residues. The CDR3 sequence is CASSHAYQGDGNTIYF. In nucleotides, the CDR3 is TGCGCCAGCAGCCACGCATACCAGGGGGACGGAAACACCATATATTTT.

Only one count was recorded for this clone. The chain uses TRBV7-9 and TRBJ1-2; a possible D gene is TRBD1 (5 bases). CDR1 and CDR2 from the germline V gene are SEHNR and FQNEAQ (reference sequence). The ends were cut back, 5 bases at V and 2 bases at J, with 12 bases in the middle. The CDR3 runs 14 residues. The DNA of the CDR3 is TGTGCCAGCAGCCAAGGGGCAGGAAACTATGGCTACACCTTC. This translates into CASSQGAGNYGYTF. Filled out from reference TRBV7-9 and TRBJ1-2, the complete variable domain reads DTGVSQNPRHKITKRGQNVTFRCDPISEHNRLYWYRQTLGQGPEFLTYFQNEAQLEKSRLLSDRFSAERPKGSFSTLEIQRTEQGDSAMYLCASSQGAGNYGYTFGSGTRLTVV.

Here the CDR3 DNA reads TGTGCCAGCAGACCCCCCGGGACAGGGGGGTACGAGCAGTACTTC. Protein sequence: CASRPPGTGGYEQYF. The chain links TRBV28 to TRBJ2-7; 11 bases map to TRBD1. The V and J ends lost 6 bases and 4 bases, in that order; junction bases with no gene match: 8. The CDR3 length is 15 residues. The germline gives CDR1 MDHEN, CDR2 SYDVKM.

DNA for the CDR3: TGCGCCAGCGCGCGGGAGGCCACTAGGGGCGAGCAGTACTTC. This translates into CASAREATRGEQYF. The V gene is TRBV10-2, the J gene TRBJ2-7; 8 positions agree with TRBD2. J lost 6 bases, V lost 8 bases, and 12 bases had no gene match. The CDR3 extends over 14 amino acids. Germline-derived CDR1 and CDR2 are WSHSY and SAAADI.

The chain couples TRBV28 to TRBJ2-1; D is possibly TRBD1 or TRBD2 (5 bases each). Germline assignment: CDR1 MDHEN and CDR2 SYDVKM. Trimming removed 6 bases from V and 6 bases from J, with 15 bases in between. CDR3 length equals 14 residues. For the CDR3, the DNA is TGTGCCAGCAGCCACCAGGGACGTCTCAATGAGCAGTTCTTC. Its protein is CASSHQGRLNEQFF.

The genes are TRBV7-7 and TRBJ2-7, with TRBD1 identical over 8 bases. J was trimmed by 7 bases and V by 5 bases; bases with no gene match: 7. Germline CDR1 and CDR2: SSHAT and FNYEAQ (reference sequence). The CDR3 loop spans 13 amino acids. CDR3 sequence: CASSLTGGREQYF. The CDR3 DNA follows: TGTGCCAGCAGCCTAACAGGGGGGAGGGAGCAGTACTTC.

This chain connects TRBV19 to TRBJ1-6, with a possible D match to TRBD1 (6 bases). From germline, CDR1 is LNHDA and CDR2 SQIVND (reference sequence). V was trimmed by 3 bases and J by 5 bases, leaving 11 bases between them. The CDR3 is made up of 15 amino acids. The CDR3 bases are TGTGCCAGTAGTATCGGGGGGCTGGATAATTCACCCCTCCACTTT. It is translated as CASSIGGLDNSPLHF.

The chain recombines TRBV5-1 with TRBJ1-4, with TRBD1 identical over 12 bases. Trimming removed 3 bases from V and 6 bases from J; junction bases left unmatched: 3. The CDR3 extends over 15 amino acids. Germline assignment: CDR1 SGHRS and CDR2 YFSETQ. This CDR3 reads CASSSGTGGDEKLFF. CDR3 bases: TGCGCCAGCAGCTCCGGGACAGGGGGCGATGAAAAACTGTTTTTT.

This clone has just a few counts. This rearrangement joins TRBV29-1 to TRBJ1-1; D gene unclear. CDR3 length: 11 amino acids. V shed 7 bases and J shed 2 bases, with 8 bases lying between them. CDR1 SQVTM and CDR2 ANQGSEA come from the germline V gene. CDR3 sequence: CSGFHNTEAFF. The CDR3 nucleotides are TGCAGCGGCTTTCATAACACTGAAGCTTTCTTT.

The rearrangement links TRBV18 to TRBJ2-4; 10 bases map to TRBD1. This CDR3 is built from 15 residues. Trimming took 8 bases from V and 1 from J; bases not matched to a gene: 5. Germline V lookup: CDR1 KGHSH, CDR2 LQKENI. The CDR3 DNA reads as TGTGCCAGCCGAGGGGGACAGGGGGCCAAAAACATTCAGTACTTC. Translation: CASRGGQGAKNIQYF.

This clone was recorded only once. J is TRBJ2-2 and V is TRBV5-1; D might be TRBD2 (5 bases). The V end was cut by 3 bases, the J end by 2 bases, with 8 bases between. Germline CDR1 and CDR2: SGHRS and YFSETQ. The CDR3 consists of 14 residues. CDR3 bases: TGCGCCAGCAGCTCTCGGGATAACACCGGGGAGCTGTTTTTT. Translation gives CASSSRDNTGELFF.

The chain recombines TRBV9 with TRBJ2-7; 7 nucleotides line up with TRBD1. V shed 0 bases and J 5 bases; nucleotides not matched to a gene: 5. CDR3 size: 14 residues. The V gene's germline CDR1 is SGDLS and CDR2 YYNGEE. The CDR3: CASSVGGGEDEQYF. The CDR3 DNA sequence: TGTGCCAGCAGCGTAGGAGGGGGCGAGGACGAGCAGTACTTC. The full variable domain, its missing parts supplied by reference TRBV9 and TRBJ2-7, is DSGVTQTPKHLITATGQRVTLRCSPRSGDLSVYWYQQSLDQGLQFLIQYYNGEERAKGNILERFSAQQFPDLHSELNLSSLELGDSALYFCASSVGGGEDEQYFGPGTRLTVT.

V usage is TRBV27 and J usage is TRBJ1-3, with D perhaps TRBD1 (6 bases). Germline V gene lookup returns CDR1 MNHEY and CDR2 SMNVEV (reference sequence). This CDR3 region has 16 residues. Trimming left V 5 bases short and J 0 bases short, with 14 bases between. The CDR3 is CASSPSTGDSGNTIYF. The CDR3 bases are TGTGCCAGCAGTCCCTCGACAGGCGACTCTGGAAACACCATATATTTT.

This chain uses TRBV4-1 with TRBJ2-3; 9 positions agree with TRBD1. This CDR3 spans 16 amino acids. Germline V gene sequence: CDR1 MGHRA, CDR2 YSYEKL. After removal of 3 bases from V and 7 bases from J, the junction contained 11 bases not matched to a gene. The CDR3 nucleotides are TGCGCCAGCAGCCAGCGGGGACAGGGCGTTGGGTATACGCAGTATTTT. It specifies CASSQRGQGVGYTQYF.

This chain joins TRBV4-2 and TRBJ2-3; 9 bases are shared with TRBD2. Losses at the gene ends were 4 bases for V and 2 bases for J; bases not matched to a gene: 7. The germline CDR1 and CDR2 sequences are LGHNA and YNFKEQ. The CDR3 totals 16 residues. The CDR3 DNA sequence: TGTGCCAGCAGCCCCCGCCTAGCGGGAAACACAGATACGCAGTATTTT. It yields the protein CASSPRLAGNTDTQYF.

The J gene is TRBJ1-1, the V gene TRBV4-1, with D possibly matching TRBD1 (6 bases). The V gene lost 0 bases and the J gene lost 3 bases, with 11 bases spanning the gap. Germline V gene sequence: CDR1 MGHRA, CDR2 YSYEKL. The CDR3 covers 15 residues. The DNA for the CDR3 is TGCGCCAGCAGCCAAGAAGGGGGGGACCACACTGAAGCTTTCTTT. Protein: CASSQEGGDHTEAFF.

The V gene is TRBV12-3 or TRBV12-4, the J gene TRBJ2-5; weak D call: TRBD2 (6 bases). CDR3 length equals 13 residues. V was pared by 3 bases and J by 2 bases, with 7 bases between. Here the CDR3 DNA reads TGTGCCAGCAGTTTTGGGACTCAAGAGACCCAGTACTTC. It yields the protein CASSFGTQETQYF.

V is TRBV25-1 and J is TRBJ2-1, with TRBD2 matching over 13 bases. After removal of 6 bases from V and 7 bases from J, the junction contained 9 bases not matched to a gene. Germline CDR1 reads MGHDK; CDR2 reads SYGVNS. This CDR3 region has 16 residues. The CDR3 reads CASSRLGLAGANEQFF. CDR3 DNA sequence: TGTGCCAGCAGCAGACTCGGACTAGCGGGAGCAAATGAGCAGTTCTTC.

The rearrangement joins TRBV27 to TRBJ2-3, with a tentative D call TRBD1 (5 bases). Germline V gives CDR1 MNHEY, CDR2 SMNVEV (reference sequence). Between the trimmed V and J ends, which lost 4 bases and 0 bases, there was a span of 14 bases. This CDR3 has 16 residues. CDR3 region: CASSWQGLLSTDTQYF. Here the CDR3 DNA reads TGTGCCAGCAGTTGGCAGGGCCTCCTTAGCACAGATACGCAGTATTTT.

This chain links TRBV19 with TRBJ2-1; D might be TRBD1 (6 bases). Germline CDR1 LNHDA, CDR2 SQIVND (reference sequence). This CDR3 region has 13 residues. V shed 7 bases and J shed 9 bases, with 16 bases lying between them. The CDR3 sequence is CASTLGASPEQFF. CDR3 bases: TGTGCCAGTACCCTGGGGGCTAGCCCTGAGCAGTTCTTC. The full variable domain, with the rest looked up from reference TRBV19 and TRBJ2-1, is DGGITQSPKYLFRKEGQNVTLSCEQNLNHDAMYWYRQDPGQGLRLIYYSQIVNDFQKGDIAEGYSVSREKKESFPLTVTSAQKNPTAFYLCASTLGASPEQFFGPGTRLTVL.

This chain uses TRBV27 with TRBJ1-5; TRBD1 is a possible D gene (5 bases). Trimming left V 5 bases short and J 5 bases short, with 16 bases between. The CDR3 totals 15 residues. Germline CDR1 is MNHEY and CDR2 is SMNVEV (reference sequence). This CDR3 reads CASSLRPGGDQPQHF. DNA for the CDR3: TGTGCCAGCAGTCTCCGTCCGGGAGGGGATCAGCCCCAGCATTTT.

This chain links TRBV6-5 with TRBJ2-2, with D tentatively TRBD2 (5 bases). The germline V and J ends were trimmed by 0 bases and 4 bases, with 6 bases remaining between them. CDR3 length: 14 amino acids. Germline V gene lookup returns CDR1 MNHEY and CDR2 SVGAGI. The CDR3 is CASSYSLVTGELFF. As DNA, the CDR3 is TGTGCCAGCAGTTACTCACTAGTCACCGGGGAGCTGTTTTTT.

V is TRBV7-6 and J is TRBJ1-2; D unclear. This CDR3 is built from 14 residues. Germline V gene sequence: CDR1 SGHVS, CDR2 FNYEAQ. The ends were cut back, 1 base at V and 4 bases at J, with 10 bases in the middle. The CDR3 nucleotides read TGTGCCAGCAGCTTAGTGCCAGCGTTCTATGGCTACACCTTC. Translation: CASSLVPAFYGYTF.

The J gene is TRBJ2-2, the V gene TRBV27; D may be TRBD2 (5 bases). Between the trimmed V and J ends, which lost 10 bases and 2 bases, there was a span of 14 bases. This CDR3 has 14 amino acids. Germline values: CDR1 MNHEY, CDR2 SMNVEV (reference sequence). The CDR3 loop reads CATLERFNTGELFF. For the CDR3, the DNA is TGTGCCACCCTGGAGCGGTTTAACACCGGGGAGCTGTTTTTT.